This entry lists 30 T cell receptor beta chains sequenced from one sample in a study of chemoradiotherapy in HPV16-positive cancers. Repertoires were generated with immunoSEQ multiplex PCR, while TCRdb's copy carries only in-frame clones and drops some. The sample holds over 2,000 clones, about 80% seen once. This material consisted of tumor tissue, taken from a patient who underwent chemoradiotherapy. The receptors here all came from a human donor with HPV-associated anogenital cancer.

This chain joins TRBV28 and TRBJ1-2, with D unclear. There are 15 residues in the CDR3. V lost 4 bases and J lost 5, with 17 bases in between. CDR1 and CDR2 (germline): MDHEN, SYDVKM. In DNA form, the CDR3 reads TGTGCCAGCAGTTCCCTCCGTGGGCGATTGTATGGCTACACCTTC. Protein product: CASSSLRGRLYGYTF.

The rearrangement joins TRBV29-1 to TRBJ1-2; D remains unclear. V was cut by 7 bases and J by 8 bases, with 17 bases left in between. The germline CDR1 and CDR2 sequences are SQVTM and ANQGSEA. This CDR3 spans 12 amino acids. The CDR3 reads CSGSTPRGGYTF. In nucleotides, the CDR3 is TGCAGCGGCTCGACTCCGAGAGGCGGCTACACCTTC.

CDR3 nucleotide sequence: TGCGCCAGCAGCCAAGATTGGGGCAGTAATCAGCCCCAGCATTTT. Amino acid sequence: CASSQDWGSNQPQHF. The chain carries TRBV4-1 and TRBJ1-5; weak D call: TRBD1 (5 bases). CDR3 length: 15 residues. With 0 bases removed from V and 4 bases from J, the gap between germline ends came to 10 bases. Per germline, CDR1 MGHRA and CDR2 YSYEKL.

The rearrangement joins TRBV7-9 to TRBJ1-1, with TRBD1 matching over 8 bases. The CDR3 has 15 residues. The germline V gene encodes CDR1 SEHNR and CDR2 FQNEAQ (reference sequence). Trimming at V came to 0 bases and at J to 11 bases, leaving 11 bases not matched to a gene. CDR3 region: CASSLAGQGFLGAFF. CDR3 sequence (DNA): TGTGCCAGCAGCTTAGCTGGACAGGGATTTTTAGGCGCTTTCTTT.

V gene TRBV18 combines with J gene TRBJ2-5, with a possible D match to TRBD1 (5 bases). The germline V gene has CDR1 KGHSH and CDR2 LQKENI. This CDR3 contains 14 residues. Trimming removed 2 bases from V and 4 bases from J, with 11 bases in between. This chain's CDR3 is CASSPRVQGETQYF. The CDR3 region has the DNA TGTGCCAGCTCACCAAGGGTCCAGGGAGAGACCCAGTACTTC.

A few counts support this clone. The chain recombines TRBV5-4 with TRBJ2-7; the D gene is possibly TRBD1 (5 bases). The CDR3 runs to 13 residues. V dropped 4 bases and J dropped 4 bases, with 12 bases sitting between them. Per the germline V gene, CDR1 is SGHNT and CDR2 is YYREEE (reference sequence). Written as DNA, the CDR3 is TGTGCCAGCAGCATCGACAGCCGATACGAGCAGTACTTC. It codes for CASSIDSRYEQYF.

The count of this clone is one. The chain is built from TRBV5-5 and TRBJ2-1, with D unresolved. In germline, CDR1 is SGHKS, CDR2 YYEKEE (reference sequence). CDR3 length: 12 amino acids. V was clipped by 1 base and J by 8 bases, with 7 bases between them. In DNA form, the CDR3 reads TGTGCCAGCAGCTTGCCCCTCTATGAGCAGTTCTTC. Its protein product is CASSLPLYEQFF.

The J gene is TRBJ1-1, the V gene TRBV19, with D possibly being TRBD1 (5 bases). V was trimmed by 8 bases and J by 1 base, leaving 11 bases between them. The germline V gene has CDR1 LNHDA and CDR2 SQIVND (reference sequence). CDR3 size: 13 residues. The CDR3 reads CASPGRSNTEAFF. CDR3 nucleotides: TGTGCCAGTCCGGGACGATCGAACACTGAAGCTTTCTTT. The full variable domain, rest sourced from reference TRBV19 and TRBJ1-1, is DGGITQSPKYLFRKEGQNVTLSCEQNLNHDAMYWYRQDPGQGLRLIYYSQIVNDFQKGDIAEGYSVSREKKESFPLTVTSAQKNPTAFYLCASPGRSNTEAFFGQGTRLTVV.

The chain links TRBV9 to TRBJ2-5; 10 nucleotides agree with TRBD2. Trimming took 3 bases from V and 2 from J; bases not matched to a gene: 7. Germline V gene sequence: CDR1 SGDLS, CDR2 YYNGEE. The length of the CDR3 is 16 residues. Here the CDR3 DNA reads TGTGCCAGCAGCGAAAATAGCGGGGGGCAACAAGAGACCCAGTACTTC. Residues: CASSENSGGQQETQYF.

The CDR3 loop is CASRDRGLNTEAFF. The CDR3 DNA follows: TGTGCCAGTCGGGACAGGGGACTGAACACTGAAGCTTTCTTT. The chain couples TRBV28 to TRBJ1-1; 10 positions match TRBD1. Losses at the gene ends were 9 bases for V and 0 bases for J; bases not matched to a gene: 4. Germline assignment: CDR1 MDHEN and CDR2 SYDVKM. This CDR3 region has 14 residues. The whole variable domain, filled in from reference TRBV28 and TRBJ1-1, reads DVKVTQSSRYLVKRTGEKVFLECVQDMDHENMFWYRQDPGLGLRLIYFSYDVKMKEKGDIPEGYSVSREKKERFSLILESASTNQTSMYLCASRDRGLNTEAFFGQGTRLTVV.

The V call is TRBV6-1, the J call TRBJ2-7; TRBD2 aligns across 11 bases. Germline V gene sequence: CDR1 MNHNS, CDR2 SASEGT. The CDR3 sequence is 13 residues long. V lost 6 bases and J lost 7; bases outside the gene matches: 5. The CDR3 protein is CASRLAGGGEQYF. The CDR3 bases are TGTGCCAGCAGGCTAGCGGGGGGTGGGGAGCAGTACTTC.

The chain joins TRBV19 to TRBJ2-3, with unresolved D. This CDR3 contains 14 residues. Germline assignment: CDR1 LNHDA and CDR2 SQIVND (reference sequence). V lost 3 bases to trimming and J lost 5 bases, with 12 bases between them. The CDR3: CASSIGKIGDTQYF. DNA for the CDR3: TGTGCCAGTAGTATTGGGAAAATTGGAGATACGCAGTATTTT.

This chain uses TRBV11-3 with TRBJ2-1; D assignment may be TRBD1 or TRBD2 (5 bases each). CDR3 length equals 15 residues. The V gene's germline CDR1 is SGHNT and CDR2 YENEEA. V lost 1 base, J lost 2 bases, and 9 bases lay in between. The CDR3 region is CASSLVRGAYNEQFF. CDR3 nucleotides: TGTGCCAGCAGCTTAGTTAGGGGAGCCTACAATGAGCAGTTCTTC.

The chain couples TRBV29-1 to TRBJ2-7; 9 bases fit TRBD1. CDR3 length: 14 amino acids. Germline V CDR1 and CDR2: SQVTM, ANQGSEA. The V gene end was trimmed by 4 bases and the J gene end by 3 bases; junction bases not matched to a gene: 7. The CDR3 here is CSVVTTGGSYEQYF. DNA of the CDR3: TGCAGCGTTGTGACGACAGGGGGAAGCTACGAGCAGTACTTC.

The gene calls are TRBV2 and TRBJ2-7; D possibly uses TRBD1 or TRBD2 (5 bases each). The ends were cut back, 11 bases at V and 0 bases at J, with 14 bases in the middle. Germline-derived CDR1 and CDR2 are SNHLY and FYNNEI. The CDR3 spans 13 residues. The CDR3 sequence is CAGGTGSSYEQYF. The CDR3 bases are TGTGCCGGGGGTACGGGGAGCTCCTACGAGCAGTACTTC.

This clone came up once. CDR3 in amino acids: CASKGTGIHEQYF. CDR3 coding DNA: TGTGCCAGCAAAGGGACAGGGATCCACGAGCAGTACTTC. This sequence joins TRBV2 and TRBJ2-7; 9 nucleotides agree with TRBD1. The V segment lost 7 bases and the J segment 5 bases; nucleotides outside the gene matches: 6. Per germline, CDR1 SNHLY and CDR2 FYNNEI. The CDR3 consists of 13 residues.

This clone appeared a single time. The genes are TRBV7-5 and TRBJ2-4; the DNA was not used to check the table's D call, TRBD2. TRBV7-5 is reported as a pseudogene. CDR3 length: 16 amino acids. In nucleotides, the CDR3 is TGTGTCAGAAGCTTAGTAAGCGGTCTAGCCAAAAACATTCAGTACTTC. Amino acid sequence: CVRSLVSGLAKNIQYF.

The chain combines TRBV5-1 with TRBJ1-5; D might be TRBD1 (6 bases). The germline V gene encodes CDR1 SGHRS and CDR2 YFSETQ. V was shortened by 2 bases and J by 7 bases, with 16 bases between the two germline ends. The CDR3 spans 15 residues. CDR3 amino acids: CASSLSEGVGQPQHF. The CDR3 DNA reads TGCGCCAGCAGCTTAAGTGAGGGGGTTGGACAGCCCCAGCATTTT.

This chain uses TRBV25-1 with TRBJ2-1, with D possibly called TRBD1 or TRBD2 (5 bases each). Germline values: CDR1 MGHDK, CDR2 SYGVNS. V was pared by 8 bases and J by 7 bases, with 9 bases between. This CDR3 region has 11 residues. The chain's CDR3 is CASLRGNEQFF. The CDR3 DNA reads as TGTGCCAGCTTGAGGGGTAATGAGCAGTTCTTC.

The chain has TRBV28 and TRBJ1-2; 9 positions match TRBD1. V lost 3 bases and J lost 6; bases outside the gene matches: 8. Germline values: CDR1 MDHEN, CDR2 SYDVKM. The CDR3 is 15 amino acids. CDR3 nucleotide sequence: TGTGCCAGCAGTTTGGTCGGGACAGGGTATCATGGCTACACCTTC. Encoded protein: CASSLVGTGYHGYTF.

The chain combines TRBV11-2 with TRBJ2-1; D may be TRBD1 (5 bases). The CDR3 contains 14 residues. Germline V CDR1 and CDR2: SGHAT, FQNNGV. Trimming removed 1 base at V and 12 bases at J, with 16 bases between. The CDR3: CASSLVVLGAPQFF. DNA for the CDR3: TGTGCCAGCAGCTTAGTTGTCTTAGGGGCACCGCAGTTCTTC.

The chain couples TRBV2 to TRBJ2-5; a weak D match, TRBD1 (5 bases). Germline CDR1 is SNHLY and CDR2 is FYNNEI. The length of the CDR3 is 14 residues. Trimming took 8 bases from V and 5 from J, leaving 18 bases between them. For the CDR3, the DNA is TGTGCCAGCGGAATAGGAACAGGTCGTGAGACCCAGTACTTC. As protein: CASGIGTGRETQYF.

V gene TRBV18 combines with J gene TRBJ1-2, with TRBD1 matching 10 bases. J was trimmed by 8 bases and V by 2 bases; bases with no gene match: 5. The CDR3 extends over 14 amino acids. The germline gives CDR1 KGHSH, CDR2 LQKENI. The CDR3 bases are TGTGCCAGCTCACCAACGACAGGGGGCTCGGGCTACACCTTC. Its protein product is CASSPTTGGSGYTF.

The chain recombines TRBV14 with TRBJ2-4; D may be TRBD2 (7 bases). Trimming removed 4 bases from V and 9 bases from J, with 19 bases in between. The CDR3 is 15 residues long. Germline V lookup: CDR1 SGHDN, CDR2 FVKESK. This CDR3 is CASSPLGGARGIQYF. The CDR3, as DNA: TGTGCCAGCAGCCCTCTAGGGGGGGCTCGGGGCATTCAGTACTTC.

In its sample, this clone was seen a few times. The CDR3 DNA is TGTGCCAGCAGCGTAGATCCACCGGGACTGACGATCGATGAGCAGTTCTTC. Its protein product is CASSVDPPGLTIDEQFF. The chain recombines TRBV9 with TRBJ2-1; TRBD2 is a possible D gene (6 bases). The CDR3 totals 17 residues. The germline CDR1 and CDR2 sequences are SGDLS and YYNGEE. V was cut by 0 bases and J by 8 bases, with 21 bases left in between.

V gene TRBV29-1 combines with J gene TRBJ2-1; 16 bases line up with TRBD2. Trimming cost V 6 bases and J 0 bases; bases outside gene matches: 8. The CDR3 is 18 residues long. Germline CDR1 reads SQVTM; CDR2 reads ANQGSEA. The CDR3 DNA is TGCAGCGTCGAGGGGACTAGCGGGGGGGTCAGCTCCTACAATGAGCAGTTCTTC. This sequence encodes CSVEGTSGGVSSYNEQFF.

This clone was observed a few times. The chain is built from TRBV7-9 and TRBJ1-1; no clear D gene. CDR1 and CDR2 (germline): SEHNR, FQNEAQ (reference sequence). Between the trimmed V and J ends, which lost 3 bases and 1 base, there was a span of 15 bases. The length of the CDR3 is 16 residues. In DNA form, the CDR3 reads TGTGCCAGCAGCTTCAGTATGACATACACGAACACTGAAGCTTTCTTT. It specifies CASSFSMTYTNTEAFF.

CDR3 sequence reads: CASSEGLAGGLDTQYF. The CDR3 coding sequence is TGTGCCAGCAGTGAAGGACTAGCGGGGGGGTTAGATACGCAGTATTTT. This chain uses TRBV6-1 with TRBJ2-3; 14 positions agree with TRBD2. The V gene end was trimmed by 1 base and the J gene end by 5 bases; junction bases not matched to a gene: 2. In germline, CDR1 is MNHNS, CDR2 SASEGT. CDR3 size: 16 residues.

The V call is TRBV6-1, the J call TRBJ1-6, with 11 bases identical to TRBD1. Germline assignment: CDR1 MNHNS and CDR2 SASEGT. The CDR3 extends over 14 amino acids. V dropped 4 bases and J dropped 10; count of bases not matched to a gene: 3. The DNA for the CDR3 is TGTGCCAGCAGTGGGACAGGGGGCAGGTCACCCCTCCACTTT. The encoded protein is CASSGTGGRSPLHF.

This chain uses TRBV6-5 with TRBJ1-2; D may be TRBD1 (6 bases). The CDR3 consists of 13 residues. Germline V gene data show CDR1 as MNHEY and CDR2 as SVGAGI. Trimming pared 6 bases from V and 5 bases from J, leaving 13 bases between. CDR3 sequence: CASSPGQTYGYTF. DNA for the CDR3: TGTGCCAGCAGCCCAGGACAGACTTATGGCTACACCTTC.